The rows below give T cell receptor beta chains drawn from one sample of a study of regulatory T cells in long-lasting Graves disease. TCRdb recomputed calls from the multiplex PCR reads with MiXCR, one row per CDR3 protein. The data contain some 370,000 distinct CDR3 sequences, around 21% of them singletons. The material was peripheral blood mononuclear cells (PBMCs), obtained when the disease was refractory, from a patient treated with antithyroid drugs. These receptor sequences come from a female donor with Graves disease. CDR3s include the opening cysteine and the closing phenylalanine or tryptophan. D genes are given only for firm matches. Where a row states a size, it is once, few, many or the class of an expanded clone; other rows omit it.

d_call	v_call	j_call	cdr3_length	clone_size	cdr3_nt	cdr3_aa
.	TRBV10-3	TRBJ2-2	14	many	TGTGCCATCAGTGACTGGGGGCGCACCGGGGAGCTGTTTTTT	CAISDWGRTGELFF
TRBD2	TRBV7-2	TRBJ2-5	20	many	TGTGCCAGCAGCCCACGAGTAGGGACTAGCGGGGCAGGGTACACAGAGACCCAGTACTTC	CASSPRVGTSGAGYTETQYF
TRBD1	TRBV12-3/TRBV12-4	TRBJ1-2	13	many	TGTGCCAGCAGTGTAAGACAGGGACATGGCTACACCTTC	CASSVRQGHGYTF
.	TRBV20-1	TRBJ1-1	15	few	TGCAGCGCTGGGAGGGGGGGACTCATGAACACTGAAGCTTTCTTT	CSAGRGGLMNTEAFF
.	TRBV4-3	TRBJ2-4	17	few	TGCGCCAGCAGCCAAGATTTCGCGGGCGCGACCAAAAACATTCAGTACTTC	CASSQDFAGATKNIQYF
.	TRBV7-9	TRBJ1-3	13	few	TGTGCCAGCAGCGCCGAACGAGGGCACACCATATATTTT	CASSAERGHTIYF
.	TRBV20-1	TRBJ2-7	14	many	TGCGGTGCTAGTCCCAGGGGAGGATCCTACGAGCAGTACTTC	CGASPRGGSYEQYF
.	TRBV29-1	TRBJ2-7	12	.	TGCAGCGTTGTGATGGCTACCAACGAGCAGTACTTC	CSVVMATNEQYF
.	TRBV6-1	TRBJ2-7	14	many	TGTGCCAGCAAAAAGTACGGATATGATACGGAGCAGTACTTC	CASKKYGYDTEQYF
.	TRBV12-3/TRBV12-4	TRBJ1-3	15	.	TGTGCCAGCGGGGGCAGGGTCGTAGAAGGAAACACCATATATTTT	CASGGRVVEGNTIYF
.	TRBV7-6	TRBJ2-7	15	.	TGTGCCAGCAGCTTAAGCATTGTCGGCCACTACGAGCAGTACTTC	CASSLSIVGHYEQYF
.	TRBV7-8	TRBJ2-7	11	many	TGTGCCAGCAGCTCCATGAACGAGCAGTACTTC	CASSSMNEQYF
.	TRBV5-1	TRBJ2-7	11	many	TGCGCCAGCAGCCAATATAGCGAGCAGTACTTC	CASSQYSEQYF
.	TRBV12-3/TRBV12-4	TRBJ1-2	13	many	TGTGCCAGCAGTTTAGCGATTCGATATGGCTACACCTTC	CASSLAIRYGYTF
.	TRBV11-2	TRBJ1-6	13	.	TGTGTCAGCAGCTACGAGGGTAGTTCACCCCTCCACTTT	CVSSYEGSSPLHF
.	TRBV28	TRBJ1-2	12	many	TGTGCCAGCAGCCGGAGAAGCTATGGCTACACCTTC	CASSRRSYGYTF